The rows below give T cell receptor beta chains drawn from one sample of a study of blood T cell repertoires in COVID-19. Produced via immunoSEQ multiplex PCR; TCRdb's table is partial and in-frame only. The sample records about 350,000 clones, 80% to 90% being singletons. Sample: peripheral blood. The receptors were gathered from a woman aged 45 to 65 with COVID-19, enrolled during active disease. Both conserved end residues are part of each CDR3. The order of the fields is CDR3 length, V gene, CDR3 protein.

len: 15
v_gene: TRBV6-5
CDR3aa: CASSYGTLNTGELFF

len: 13
v_gene: TRBV14
CDR3aa: CASSQEYRGGYTF

len: 16
v_gene: TRBV2
CDR3aa: CATRASRLAVTGELFF

len: 12
v_gene: TRBV21-1
CDR3aa: CASSDGGQPQHF

len: 14
v_gene: TRBV7-2
CDR3aa: CASSGSRGTETQYF

len: 17
v_gene: TRBV6-1
CDR3aa: CASSGLRGRGSNQPQHF

len: 15
v_gene: TRBV7-9
CDR3aa: CASSFPGGKAYEQYF

len: 17
v_gene: TRBV19
CDR3aa: CASSITGTRGWDSPLHF

len: 15
v_gene: TRBV5-1
CDR3aa: CASSATGTPDTEAFF

len: 17
v_gene: TRBV7-2
CDR3aa: CASSLPKPGTAYYGYTF

len: 14
v_gene: TRBV6-6
CDR3aa: CASSYIQGNTEAFF

len: 12
v_gene: TRBV5-6
CDR3aa: CASSSPGYEQYF

len: 15
v_gene: TRBV30
CDR3aa: CAWSVKGDLADTQYF

len: 14
v_gene: TRBV5-4
CDR3aa: CASSPPDSKDTQYF

len: 16
v_gene: TRBV7-9
CDR3aa: CASSLVGTSGSNEQFF

len: 15
v_gene: TRBV19
CDR3aa: CASSIIAARDTEAFF

len: 13
v_gene: TRBV10-3
CDR3aa: CAISPETRSPLHF

len: 18
v_gene: TRBV7-9
CDR3aa: CASSLEGLAGSSYNEQFF

len: 16
v_gene: TRBV11-3
CDR3aa: CASSGSPRLNTGELFF

len: 17
v_gene: TRBV5-4
CDR3aa: CASSLGGLAGEHGELFF

len: 14
v_gene: TRBV6-5
CDR3aa: CASGLMGPINEQFF

len: 13
v_gene: TRBV29-1
CDR3aa: CSARQGAYQPQHF

len: 18
v_gene: TRBV5-6
CDR3aa: CASSSGTSGRRTYNEQFF

len: 15
v_gene: TRBV6-5
CDR3aa: CASAPISSGNQPQHF

len: 14
v_gene: TRBV27
CDR3aa: CASSLSGGNQPQHF

len: 15
v_gene: TRBV7-3
CDR3aa: CASSSDSIGTGELFF

len: 15
v_gene: TRBV5-1
CDR3aa: CASSLARTLNTEAFF

len: 15
v_gene: TRBV27
CDR3aa: CASSPSGQGFDGYTF

len: 13
v_gene: TRBV7-3
CDR3aa: CASSWGGTDTQYF

len: 15
v_gene: TRBV24-1
CDR3aa: CATSGTGGRQETQYF

len: 15
v_gene: TRBV5-4
CDR3aa: CASSPDSRGGNEQFF

len: 15
v_gene: TRBV7-2
CDR3aa: CASSLRLAGGNEQFF

len: 15
v_gene: TRBV18
CDR3aa: CASSPLASGQETQYF

len: 16
v_gene: TRBV6-6
CDR3aa: CASSRRGLAGPDTQYF

len: 12
v_gene: TRBV10-3
CDR3aa: CAIRTTGTEQYF

len: 17
v_gene: TRBV7-6
CDR3aa: CASSLLGLAGGGETQYF

len: 16
v_gene: TRBV5-6
CDR3aa: CASSPGRGASGNTIYF

len: 14
v_gene: TRBV6-5
CDR3aa: CASSYWGGDYEQYF

len: 16
v_gene: TRBV6-6
CDR3aa: CASSYGTGGRDYGYTF

len: 13
v_gene: TRBV3-1/TRBV3-2
CDR3aa: CASSQGPIYEQYF

len: 15
v_gene: TRBV12-5
CDR3aa: CASGLVGGSTDTQYF

len: 14
v_gene: TRBV10-3
CDR3aa: CAISSGTGDYEQYF

len: 12
v_gene: TRBV10-3
CDR3aa: CAISGTDKTQYF

len: 14
v_gene: TRBV18
CDR3aa: CASSRVAGGYEQYF

len: 16
v_gene: TRBV21-1
CDR3aa: CASSKPGTSGRSEQYF

len: 15
v_gene: TRBV4-1
CDR3aa: CASSHLAGGHNEQFF

len: 14
v_gene: TRBV27
CDR3aa: CASSLSSWLSEQYF

len: 17
v_gene: TRBV30
CDR3aa: CAWIPRYGQGLNTEAFF

len: 14
v_gene: TRBV2
CDR3aa: CASKGTGTYNEQFF

len: 16
v_gene: TRBV5-3
CDR3aa: CARSLERPGLQETQYF

len: 13
v_gene: TRBV18
CDR3aa: CASSRTVQETQYF

len: 14
v_gene: TRBV6-5
CDR3aa: CASTVYRASYEQYF

len: 13
v_gene: TRBV6-5
CDR3aa: CASYAGQNTEAFF

len: 17
v_gene: TRBV19
CDR3aa: CASSMGRGSYSNQPQHF

len: 12
v_gene: TRBV27
CDR3aa: CASSLGNQPQHF

len: 16
v_gene: TRBV5-1
CDR3aa: CASSPRTGGLSDTQYF

len: 17
v_gene: TRBV4-2
CDR3aa: CASSQGVWRGIGTEAFF

len: 16
v_gene: TRBV25-1
CDR3aa: CASSEFNGKDTDTQYF